This TCR beta chain was recovered during a study of response to subunit inactivated influenza vaccine. CDR3 length equals 12 residues. V was pared by 7 bases and J by 7 bases, with 10 bases between. The germline gives CDR1 MNHEY, CDR2 SVGEGT. TCRdb reprocessed the RT-PCR reads with MiXCR, giving one entry per CDR3 protein. This sample has roughly 500,000 distinct CDR3 sequences, with roughly 23% found just once. The clonotype originates from a man aged 50-60 years who received an inactivated influenza vaccine. V and J are TRBV6-2 or TRBV6-3 and TRBJ2-2; D gene uncertain. The sequencing here drew on CD4+ T cells sorted from PBMCs, taken about 5 days after vaccination. The CDR3 DNA is TGTGCCAGCACCCGGGTAGGCGGGGAGCTGTTTTTT. This encodes CASTRVGGELFF.